This entry describes one T cell receptor (beta chain). Its antigen is currently unknown. This record comes from a study of beta chain features in type 1 diabetes. The CDR3 runs 14 residues. With V trimmed by 5 bases and J by 3 bases, 4 bases remained unmatched. Germline CDR1 is SGHVS and CDR2 is FQNEAQ. Expressed TCRB transcripts were sequenced, since all the RNA that had been isolated was reverse transcribed. Here immunoSEQ multiplex PCR was the method, and the copy in TCRdb shows in-frame clones only, minus some. The sample consists of 310,000 or so clones, 9.3% of them appearing once. Overall study findings and caveats: Type 1 diabetes patients had VDJ junctions that carried fewer insertions and more deletions. In these data, an HLA type influence on TCRB rearrangement remained unresolved. Researchers report that Type 1 diabetes patients had moderately but significantly shorter TCRB CDR3s across all four CD4+ subsets.

The chain recombines TRBV7-8 with TRBJ1-2; 9 bases line up with TRBD1. The sequencing input was central memory CD4+ T cells from blood. The origin of this receptor is a man aged 25-45 years with type 1 diabetes. CDR3 residues: CASSPDRGHYGYTF. DNA of the CDR3: TGTGCCAGCAGCCCGGACAGGGGACACTATGGCTACACCTTC.